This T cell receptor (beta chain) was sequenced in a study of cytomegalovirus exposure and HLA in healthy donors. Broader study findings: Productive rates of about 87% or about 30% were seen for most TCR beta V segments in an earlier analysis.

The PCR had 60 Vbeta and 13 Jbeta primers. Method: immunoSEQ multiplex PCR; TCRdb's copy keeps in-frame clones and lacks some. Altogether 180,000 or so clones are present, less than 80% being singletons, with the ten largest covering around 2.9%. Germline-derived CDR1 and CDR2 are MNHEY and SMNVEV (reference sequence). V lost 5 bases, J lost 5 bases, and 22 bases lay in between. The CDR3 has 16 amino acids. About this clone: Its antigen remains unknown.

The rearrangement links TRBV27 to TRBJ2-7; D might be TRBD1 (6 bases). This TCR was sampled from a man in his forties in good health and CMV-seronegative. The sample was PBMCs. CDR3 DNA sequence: TGTGCCAGCAGTATCTCTACAGGGTTAATCCTCCACGAGCAGTACTTC. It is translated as CASSISTGLILHEQYF.